The rows below give T cell receptor beta chains drawn from one sample of a study of identical twins. A single record per CDR3 protein comes from TCRdb applying MiXCR to the 5' RACE reads. The sample records hundreds of thousands of distinct CDR3 sequences, 18% being singletons. This sample was also put to use in a study of T cells expressing NK-cell markers.

The sequenced sample was PBMCs. These receptors were obtained from a woman aged 18-35 years in good health. CDR3s include the opening cysteine and the closing phenylalanine or tryptophan. Each record gives: V gene, J gene, clone size, D gene, CDR3 DNA, CDR3 protein. D genes are given only for firm matches. Not every row has a clone size; where given, it reads once, few, many or a size class.

v_gene: TRBV29-1
j_gene: TRBJ2-7
abundance: -
d_gene: TRBD1
CDR3nt: TGCAGCGCCATGATATTCGGGACAGGGGTCGGGGAGCAGTACTTC
CDR3aa: CSAMIFGTGVGEQYF

v_gene: TRBV5-1
j_gene: TRBJ1-2
abundance: -
d_gene: -
CDR3nt: TGCGCCAGCAGATATGGGCAGCTCTATGGCTACACCTTC
CDR3aa: CASRYGQLYGYTF

v_gene: TRBV3-1
j_gene: TRBJ1-2
abundance: -
d_gene: -
CDR3nt: TGTGCCAGCAGCCGCCCCGGGGAAGTCTTGGGCTATGGCTACACCTTC
CDR3aa: CASSRPGEVLGYGYTF

v_gene: TRBV6-2/TRBV6-3
j_gene: TRBJ2-1
abundance: few
d_gene: TRBD2
CDR3nt: TGTGCCAGCAGTTACCGCTTGTCCGGACTAGCGGGGACGAATGAGCAGTTCTTC
CDR3aa: CASSYRLSGLAGTNEQFF

v_gene: TRBV5-4
j_gene: TRBJ2-1
abundance: few
d_gene: -
CDR3nt: TGTGCCAGCAGCCCTACTAGTGCGCAGGAGCAGTTCTTC
CDR3aa: CASSPTSAQEQFF

v_gene: TRBV20-1
j_gene: TRBJ1-1
abundance: -
d_gene: -
CDR3nt: TGCAGTGCTAGAGGCGTCGGGGGCACTGAAGCTTTCTTT
CDR3aa: CSARGVGGTEAFF

v_gene: TRBV20-1
j_gene: TRBJ2-1
abundance: few
d_gene: TRBD2
CDR3nt: TGCAGTGCCACTTCCGGGACTAGCGCGAATGAGCAGTTCTTC
CDR3aa: CSATSGTSANEQFF

v_gene: TRBV20-1
j_gene: TRBJ1-6
abundance: -
d_gene: -
CDR3nt: TGCAGTGCCCCAATAGGGGGGATCACTTCACCCCTCCACTTT
CDR3aa: CSAPIGGITSPLHF

v_gene: TRBV27
j_gene: TRBJ2-7
abundance: few
d_gene: -
CDR3nt: TGTGCCAGCAGTTTTTTCTCGAGTGGGCGGGGCACCTACGAGCAGTACTTC
CDR3aa: CASSFFSSGRGTYEQYF

v_gene: TRBV4-2
j_gene: TRBJ2-3
abundance: -
d_gene: -
CDR3nt: TGTGCCAGCAGCCCCGGGTCCGTCTTTGGCACAGATACGCAGTATTTT
CDR3aa: CASSPGSVFGTDTQYF

v_gene: TRBV5-1
j_gene: TRBJ2-7
abundance: -
d_gene: -
CDR3nt: TGCGCCAGCAGCTTGCGGTCAATATCCTACGAGCAGTACTTC
CDR3aa: CASSLRSISYEQYF

v_gene: TRBV6-1
j_gene: TRBJ1-1
abundance: many
d_gene: TRBD1
CDR3nt: TGTGCCAGCAGCCTACCCCGGGACAGGGGTGCGGTAGCTTTCTTT
CDR3aa: CASSLPRDRGAVAFF

v_gene: TRBV4-2
j_gene: TRBJ2-5
abundance: few
d_gene: -
CDR3nt: TGTGCCAGCAGCCAAGATGAGGCGGGGAGAGGGGAGACCCAGTACTTC
CDR3aa: CASSQDEAGRGETQYF

v_gene: TRBV12-3/TRBV12-4
j_gene: TRBJ1-5
abundance: many
d_gene: -
CDR3nt: TGTGCCAGCGGACTACTTGGACAGCCCAATCAGCCCCAGCATTTT
CDR3aa: CASGLLGQPNQPQHF

v_gene: TRBV6-1
j_gene: TRBJ2-7
abundance: -
d_gene: TRBD2
CDR3nt: TGTGCCAGCTTCGGGGGGTTCACCTACGAGCAGTACTTC
CDR3aa: CASFGGFTYEQYF

v_gene: TRBV29-1
j_gene: TRBJ2-3
abundance: few
d_gene: -
CDR3nt: TGCAGCGTTGAAGATAGCACAGATACGCAGTATTTT
CDR3aa: CSVEDSTDTQYF

v_gene: TRBV5-1
j_gene: TRBJ2-1
abundance: few
d_gene: -
CDR3nt: TGCGCCAGCAGCTTTAGCCGGGAGTCTAATGAGCAGTTCTTC
CDR3aa: CASSFSRESNEQFF

v_gene: TRBV15
j_gene: TRBJ1-2
abundance: -
d_gene: -
CDR3nt: TGTGCCACCAGCAGATTAAACCCAATGGCCTATGGCTACACCTTC
CDR3aa: CATSRLNPMAYGYTF

v_gene: TRBV12-3/TRBV12-4
j_gene: TRBJ1-3
abundance: few
d_gene: -
CDR3nt: TGTGCCAGCAGCTTTACCATTTCTGGAAACACCATATATTTT
CDR3aa: CASSFTISGNTIYF

v_gene: TRBV30
j_gene: TRBJ2-1
abundance: -
d_gene: TRBD2
CDR3nt: TGTGCCTGGAGTTCACTGAGGACTAGCGGTGGGGGAAGTGAGCAGTTCTTC
CDR3aa: CAWSSLRTSGGGSEQFF

v_gene: TRBV7-3
j_gene: TRBJ2-1
abundance: once
d_gene: TRBD1
CDR3nt: TGTGCCAGCAGCTTAGAGACAGGGATCCCACGGCAGTTCTTC
CDR3aa: CASSLETGIPRQFF

v_gene: TRBV20-1
j_gene: TRBJ1-2
abundance: few
d_gene: -
CDR3nt: TGCAGTTTCACCCCGGGGGGTGGCTACACCTTC
CDR3aa: CSFTPGGGYTF

v_gene: TRBV5-5
j_gene: TRBJ2-3
abundance: few
d_gene: -
CDR3nt: TGTGCCAGCATCCGCGATACGCAGTATTTT
CDR3aa: CASIRDTQYF

v_gene: TRBV29-1
j_gene: TRBJ2-1
abundance: -
d_gene: TRBD1
CDR3nt: TGCAGCGAGAGTCGACAGGGGGCCCTCAATGAGCAGTTCTTC
CDR3aa: CSESRQGALNEQFF

v_gene: TRBV20-1
j_gene: TRBJ2-1
abundance: few
d_gene: TRBD2
CDR3nt: TGCAGTGCAGGGACTAGCGGGAGGCTTAACAATGAGCAGTTCTTC
CDR3aa: CSAGTSGRLNNEQFF

v_gene: TRBV5-6
j_gene: TRBJ2-3
abundance: few
d_gene: TRBD2
CDR3nt: TGTGCCAGCAGCTTACCTAGCGGGGGGGCCGGTACGCAGTATTTT
CDR3aa: CASSLPSGGAGTQYF

v_gene: TRBV6-1
j_gene: TRBJ2-3
abundance: few
d_gene: TRBD2
CDR3nt: TGTGCCAGCAGGCGGTCTAGCGGGGGGGCCGATACGCAGTATTTT
CDR3aa: CASRRSSGGADTQYF

v_gene: TRBV10-1
j_gene: TRBJ2-7
abundance: -
d_gene: -
CDR3nt: TGCGCCAGCAGTGAATATCAGCGCTACGAGCAGTACTTC
CDR3aa: CASSEYQRYEQYF

v_gene: TRBV3-1
j_gene: TRBJ2-4
abundance: once
d_gene: -
CDR3nt: TGTGCCAGCAGCCAAGCAGAAGCCAAAAACATTCAGTACTTC
CDR3aa: CASSQAEAKNIQYF

v_gene: TRBV18
j_gene: TRBJ1-2
abundance: -
d_gene: -
CDR3nt: TGTGCCAGCTCACCACGCGTAAACTATGGCTACACCTTC
CDR3aa: CASSPRVNYGYTF

v_gene: TRBV5-6
j_gene: TRBJ2-2
abundance: -
d_gene: TRBD1
CDR3nt: TGTGCCAGCAGCTTGGATCCGACAGGGGATTTGGCCGGGGAGCTGTTTTTT
CDR3aa: CASSLDPTGDLAGELFF

v_gene: TRBV20-1
j_gene: TRBJ2-3
abundance: -
d_gene: -
CDR3nt: TGCAGTGCTAGAAAGGGGGGCCCAGATACGCAGTATTTT
CDR3aa: CSARKGGPDTQYF

v_gene: TRBV15
j_gene: TRBJ2-2
abundance: few
d_gene: TRBD2
CDR3nt: TGTGCCACCAGCAAGCGCGGGGGTTCGAACACCGGGGAGCTGTTTTTT
CDR3aa: CATSKRGGSNTGELFF

v_gene: TRBV7-9
j_gene: TRBJ2-4
abundance: -
d_gene: -
CDR3nt: TGTGCCAGCAGCTTTGCAGGGAACAACATTCAGTACTTC
CDR3aa: CASSFAGNNIQYF

v_gene: TRBV7-2
j_gene: TRBJ1-5
abundance: -
d_gene: -
CDR3nt: TGTGCCAGCAGCTTAGTTGAGCGGCAGCCCCAGCATTTT
CDR3aa: CASSLVERQPQHF

v_gene: TRBV7-2
j_gene: TRBJ2-5
abundance: -
d_gene: -
CDR3nt: TGTGCCAGCAGCTTAGTCGGATACCAAGAGACCCAGTACTTC
CDR3aa: CASSLVGYQETQYF

v_gene: TRBV7-9
j_gene: TRBJ2-7
abundance: -
d_gene: TRBD1
CDR3nt: TGTGCCAGCAGCCCGACAAGGGACAGGGTGAACTACGAGCAGTACTTC
CDR3aa: CASSPTRDRVNYEQYF

v_gene: TRBV6-1
j_gene: TRBJ2-1
abundance: few
d_gene: TRBD2
CDR3nt: TGTGCCAGCTCCCCGATAGCGGGCTACAATGAGCAGTTCTTC
CDR3aa: CASSPIAGYNEQFF

v_gene: TRBV29-1
j_gene: TRBJ2-1
abundance: -
d_gene: -
CDR3nt: TGCAGCGCCCAGGGGTACAATGAGCAGTTCTTC
CDR3aa: CSAQGYNEQFF

v_gene: TRBV6-1
j_gene: TRBJ2-1
abundance: few
d_gene: -
CDR3nt: TGTGCCGTACGGGCGGTCAGCTACAATGAGCAGTTCTTC
CDR3aa: CAVRAVSYNEQFF

v_gene: TRBV7-7
j_gene: TRBJ2-1
abundance: -
d_gene: -
CDR3nt: TGTGCTAGCAGCTTAAACACTATCAATGAGCAGTTCTTC
CDR3aa: CASSLNTINEQFF